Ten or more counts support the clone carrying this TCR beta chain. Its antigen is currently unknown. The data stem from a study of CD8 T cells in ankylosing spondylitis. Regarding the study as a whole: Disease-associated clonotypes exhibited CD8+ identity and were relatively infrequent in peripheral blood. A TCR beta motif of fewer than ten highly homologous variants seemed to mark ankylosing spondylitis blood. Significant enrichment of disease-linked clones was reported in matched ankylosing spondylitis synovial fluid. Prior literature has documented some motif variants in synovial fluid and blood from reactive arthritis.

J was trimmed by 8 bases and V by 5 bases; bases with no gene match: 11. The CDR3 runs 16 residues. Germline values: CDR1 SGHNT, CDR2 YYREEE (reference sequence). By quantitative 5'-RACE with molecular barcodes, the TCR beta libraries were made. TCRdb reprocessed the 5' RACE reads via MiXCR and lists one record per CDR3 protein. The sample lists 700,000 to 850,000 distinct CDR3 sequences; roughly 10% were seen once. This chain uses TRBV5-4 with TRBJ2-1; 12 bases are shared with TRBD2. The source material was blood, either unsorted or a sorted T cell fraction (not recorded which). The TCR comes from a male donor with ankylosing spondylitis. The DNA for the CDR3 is TGTGCCAGCAGTTCAACTAGCGGGGGGCGCGGGGATGAGCAGTTCTTC. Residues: CASSSTSGGRGDEQFF. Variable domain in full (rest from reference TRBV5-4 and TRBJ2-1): ETGVTQSPTHLIKTRGQQVTLRCSSQSGHNTVSWYQQALGQGPQFIFQYYREEENGRGNFPPRFSGLQFPNYSSELNVNALELDDSALYLCASSSTSGGRGDEQFFGPGTRLTVL.